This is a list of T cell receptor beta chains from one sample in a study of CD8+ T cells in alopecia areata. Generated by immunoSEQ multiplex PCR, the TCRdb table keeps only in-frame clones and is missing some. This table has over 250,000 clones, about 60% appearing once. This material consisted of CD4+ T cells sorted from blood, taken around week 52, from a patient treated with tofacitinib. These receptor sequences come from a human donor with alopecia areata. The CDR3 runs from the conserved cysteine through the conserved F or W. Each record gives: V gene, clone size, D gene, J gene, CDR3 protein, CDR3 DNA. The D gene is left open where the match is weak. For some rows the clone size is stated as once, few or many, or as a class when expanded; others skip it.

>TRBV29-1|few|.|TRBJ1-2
CSVEAPRGVYGYTF
TGCAGCGTTGAAGCCCCGAGGGGGGTCTATGGCTACACCTTC
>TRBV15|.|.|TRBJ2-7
CATSLRGATVAGQYF
TGTGCCACCAGCTTGAGGGGGGCTACAGTCGCGGGGCAGTACTTC
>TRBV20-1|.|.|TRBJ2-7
CSAVGGYEQYF
TGCAGTGCAGTCGGAGGCTACGAGCAGTACTTC
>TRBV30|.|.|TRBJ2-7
CAWSSQGGNEQYF
TGTGCCTGGAGTAGTCAGGGTGGCAACGAGCAGTACTTC
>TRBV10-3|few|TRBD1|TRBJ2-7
CAIKPGQGTYEQYF
TGTGCCATCAAGCCGGGACAGGGGACCTACGAGCAGTACTTC
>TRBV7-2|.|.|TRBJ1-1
CASSTPQGSAPKAFF
TGTGCCAGCAGCACCCCACAGGGTTCGGCGCCGAAAGCTTTCTTT
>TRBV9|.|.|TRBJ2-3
CASSVGRADTQYF
TGTGCCAGCAGCGTAGGGCGGGCAGATACGCAGTATTTT
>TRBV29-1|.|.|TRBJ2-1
CSVRSSYNEQFF
TGCAGCGTGCGATCCTCCTACAATGAGCAGTTCTTC
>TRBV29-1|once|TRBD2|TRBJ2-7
CSGTGGYPSYEQYF
TGCAGCGGAACGGGGGGTTATCCCTCCTACGAGCAGTACTTC
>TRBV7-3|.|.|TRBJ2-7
CASSWGGGEQYF
TGTGCCAGCAGCTGGGGAGGAGGGGAGCAGTACTTC
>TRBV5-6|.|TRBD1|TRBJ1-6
CASSFGQDNSPLHF
TGTGCCAGCAGCTTTGGACAGGATAATTCACCCCTCCACTTT
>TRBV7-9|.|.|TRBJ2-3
CASSPYFGRVGTDTQYF
TGTGCCAGCAGCCCCTACTTTGGCCGCGTGGGCACAGATACGCAGTATTTT
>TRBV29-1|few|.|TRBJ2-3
CSVAGPGTDTQYF
TGCAGCGTTGCGGGCCCAGGCACAGATACGCAGTATTTT
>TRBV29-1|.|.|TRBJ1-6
CSAREIGNNSPLHF
TGCAGCGCCCGGGAGATTGGAAATAATTCACCCCTCCACTTT
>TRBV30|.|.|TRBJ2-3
CAWSVGGSTDTQYF
TGTGCCTGGAGTGTGGGCGGTTCCACAGATACGCAGTATTTT
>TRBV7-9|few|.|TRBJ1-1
CASPGHTEAFF
TGTGCCAGCCCCGGGCACACTGAAGCTTTCTTT
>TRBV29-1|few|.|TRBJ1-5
CSGRTPSNQPQHF
TGCAGCGGCCGAACACCTAGCAATCAGCCCCAGCATTTT
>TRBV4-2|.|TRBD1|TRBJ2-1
CASSFGTGDHEQFF
TGTGCCAGCAGTTTCGGGACAGGGGACCATGAGCAGTTCTTC